Here is one T cell receptor (beta chain) with its context. What it binds is unknown. Sequencing used immunoSEQ multiplex PCR; TCRdb keeps in-frame clones, though not all of them. Here the sample spans some 310,000 clones, 88% being singletons. The donors were part of the validation cohort of 120 subjects. That cohort was separate from the first cohort, which comprised 500 to 700 subjects. These data belong to a study of cytomegalovirus exposure and HLA in healthy donors. Points from the study as a whole: Through in vitro validation, three CMV-associated chains were shown to be specific for CMV antigens.

The CDR3 contains 14 residues. Germline loops: CDR1 SNHLY, CDR2 FYNNEI. Trimming removed 7 bases at V and 0 bases at J, with 10 bases between. The origin of this receptor is a man younger than 45 in good health and CMV-seronegative. J is TRBJ1-5 and V is TRBV2, with D hard to call. Input material: PBMCs. The chain's CDR3 is CASMTGISNQPQHF. In nucleotides, the CDR3 is TGTGCCAGCATGACCGGGATTAGCAATCAGCCCCAGCATTTT. The entire variable domain, with the rest obtained from reference TRBV2 and TRBJ1-5, is as follows: EPEVTQTPSHQVTQMGQEVILRCVPISNHLYFYWYRQILGQKVEFLVSFYNNEISEKSEIFDDQFSVERPDGSNFTLKIRSTKLEDSAMYFCASMTGISNQPQHFGDGTRLSIL.